This T cell receptor beta chain was documented in a study of radiotherapy plus CTLA-4 blockade in lung cancer. In the study overall: Of all patients, more than 15% responded objectively and approximately 31% showed disease control. Study-wide results and limits: Tumor-origin TCR clones grew in blood after radiotherapy plus ipilimumab.

This clone was detected once. Its specificity is not known. Profiled with immunoSEQ multiplex PCR; TCRdb holds only in-frame clones, not every one. The sample carries over 60,000 clones, around 86% recorded once. V was pared by 7 bases and J by 0 bases, with 8 bases of the junction left unmatched. From germline, CDR1 is MDHEN and CDR2 SYDVKM. The CDR3 sequence is 16 residues long. Focal radiation and CTLA-4 blockade (ipilimumab) were tested in chemo-refractory metastatic non-small-cell lung cancer patients. The specimen was peripheral blood, collected from a patient treated with radiotherapy plus ipilimumab. The rearrangement links TRBV28 to TRBJ2-1, with 8 positions matching TRBD2. The TCR comes from a human donor with non-small cell lung cancer that progressed on radiotherapy plus ipilimumab. CDR3 loop: CASTSRSGSSYNEQFF. In DNA, the CDR3 is TGTGCCAGCACCTCTCGGAGCGGGAGCTCCTACAATGAGCAGTTCTTC.